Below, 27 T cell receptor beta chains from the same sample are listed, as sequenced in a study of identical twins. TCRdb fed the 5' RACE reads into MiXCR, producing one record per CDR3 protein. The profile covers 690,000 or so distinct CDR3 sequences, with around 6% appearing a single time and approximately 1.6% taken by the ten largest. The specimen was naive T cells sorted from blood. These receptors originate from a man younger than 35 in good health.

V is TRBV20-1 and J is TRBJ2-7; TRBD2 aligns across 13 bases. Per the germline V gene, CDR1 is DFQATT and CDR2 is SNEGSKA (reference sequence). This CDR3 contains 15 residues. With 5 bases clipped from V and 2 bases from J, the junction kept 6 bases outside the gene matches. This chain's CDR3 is CSAPHTSGRAYEQYF. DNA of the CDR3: TGCAGTGCTCCGCACACTAGCGGGAGGGCCTACGAGCAGTACTTC.

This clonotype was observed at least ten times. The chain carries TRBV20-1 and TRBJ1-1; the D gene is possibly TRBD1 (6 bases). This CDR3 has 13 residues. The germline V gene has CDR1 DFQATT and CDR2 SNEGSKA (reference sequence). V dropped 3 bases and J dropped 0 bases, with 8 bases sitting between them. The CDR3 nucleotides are TGCAGTGCTAGCCAGGGGTTGAACACTGAAGCTTTCTTT. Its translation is CSASQGLNTEAFF.

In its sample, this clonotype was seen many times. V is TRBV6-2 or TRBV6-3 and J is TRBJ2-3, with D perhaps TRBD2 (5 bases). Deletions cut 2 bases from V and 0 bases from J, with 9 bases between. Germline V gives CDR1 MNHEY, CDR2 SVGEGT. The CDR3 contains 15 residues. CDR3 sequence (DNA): TGTGCCAGCAGTTACGGCGCGGGTAGCACAGATACGCAGTATTTT. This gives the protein CASSYGAGSTDTQYF.

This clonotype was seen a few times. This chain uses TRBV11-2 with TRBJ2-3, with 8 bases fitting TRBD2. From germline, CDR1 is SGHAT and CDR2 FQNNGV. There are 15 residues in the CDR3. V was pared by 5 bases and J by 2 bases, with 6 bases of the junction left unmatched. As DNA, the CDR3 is TGTGCCAGCAGCCCGACTAGCGCGAACACAGATACGCAGTATTTT. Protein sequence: CASSPTSANTDTQYF.

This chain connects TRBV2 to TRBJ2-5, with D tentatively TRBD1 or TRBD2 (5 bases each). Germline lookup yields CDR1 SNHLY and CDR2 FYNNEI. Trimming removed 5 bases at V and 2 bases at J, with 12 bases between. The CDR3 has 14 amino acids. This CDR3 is CASSPGRMQETQYF. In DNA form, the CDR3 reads TGTGCCAGCAGTCCGGGACGGATGCAAGAGACCCAGTACTTC.

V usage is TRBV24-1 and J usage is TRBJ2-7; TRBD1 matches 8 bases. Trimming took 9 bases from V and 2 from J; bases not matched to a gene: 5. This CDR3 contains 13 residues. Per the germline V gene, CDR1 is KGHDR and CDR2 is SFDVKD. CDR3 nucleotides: TGTGCCACCGCCGGGACAGGTCCCTACGAGCAGTACTTC. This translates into CATAGTGPYEQYF.

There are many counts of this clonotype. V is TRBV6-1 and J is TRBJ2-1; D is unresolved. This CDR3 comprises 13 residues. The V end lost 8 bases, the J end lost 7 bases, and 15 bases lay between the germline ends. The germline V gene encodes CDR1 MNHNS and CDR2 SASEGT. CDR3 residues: CASSDSSWNEQFF. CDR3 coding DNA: TGTGCCAGCTCAGACTCTTCTTGGAATGAGCAGTTCTTC.

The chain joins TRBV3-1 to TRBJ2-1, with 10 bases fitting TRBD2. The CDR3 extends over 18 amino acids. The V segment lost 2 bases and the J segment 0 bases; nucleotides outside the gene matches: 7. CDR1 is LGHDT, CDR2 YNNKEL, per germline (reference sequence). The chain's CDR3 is CASSQRGLARSSYNEQFF. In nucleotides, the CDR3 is TGTGCCAGCAGCCAAAGGGGACTAGCGCGGAGCTCCTACAATGAGCAGTTCTTC.

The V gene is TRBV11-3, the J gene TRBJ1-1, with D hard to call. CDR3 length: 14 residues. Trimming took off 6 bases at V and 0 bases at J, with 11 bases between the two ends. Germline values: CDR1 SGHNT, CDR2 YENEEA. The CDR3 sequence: CASRRARLNTEAFF. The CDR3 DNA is TGTGCCAGCAGACGCGCCCGGTTGAACACTGAAGCTTTCTTT.

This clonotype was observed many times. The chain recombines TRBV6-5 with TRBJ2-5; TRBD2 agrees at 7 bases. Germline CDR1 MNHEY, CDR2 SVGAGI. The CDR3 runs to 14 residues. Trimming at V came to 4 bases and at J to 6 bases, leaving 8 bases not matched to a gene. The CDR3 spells CASSSPGLRKTQYF. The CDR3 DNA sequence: TGTGCCAGCAGTTCGCCGGGACTAAGAAAGACCCAGTACTTC.

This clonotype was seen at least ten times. CDR3 loop: CASTEPGQGETQYF. The CDR3 DNA is TGTGCCAGCACCGAACCGGGACAGGGGGAGACCCAGTACTTC. The V gene is TRBV25-1, the J gene TRBJ2-5; 10 bases are shared with TRBD1. The V and J ends lost 7 bases and 5 bases, in that order; junction bases with no gene match: 7. The CDR3 is 14 residues long. Germline V gene data show CDR1 as MGHDK and CDR2 as SYGVNS.

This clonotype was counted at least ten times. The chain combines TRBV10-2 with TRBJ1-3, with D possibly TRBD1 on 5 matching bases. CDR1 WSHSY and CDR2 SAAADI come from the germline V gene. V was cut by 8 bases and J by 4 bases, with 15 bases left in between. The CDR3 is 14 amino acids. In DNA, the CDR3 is TGCGCCAGCCGGCCAGCAGGGAGAGGAAACACCATATATTTT. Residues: CASRPAGRGNTIYF.

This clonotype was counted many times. This CDR3 is CASSYSLTTSSTDTQYF. In DNA form, the CDR3 reads TGTGCCAGCAGTTACTCGTTAACTACCTCTAGCACAGATACGCAGTATTTT. The chain recombines TRBV6-5 with TRBJ2-3, with unresolved D. Trimming took 0 bases from V and 0 from J, leaving 13 bases between them. Germline-derived CDR1 and CDR2 are MNHEY and SVGAGI. The CDR3 covers 17 residues.

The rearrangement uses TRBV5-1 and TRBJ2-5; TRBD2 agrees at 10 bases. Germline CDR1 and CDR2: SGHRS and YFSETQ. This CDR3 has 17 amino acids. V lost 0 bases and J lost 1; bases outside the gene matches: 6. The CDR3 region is CASSLEASGRFQETQYF. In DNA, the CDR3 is TGCGCCAGCAGCTTGGAGGCTAGCGGGAGATTCCAAGAGACCCAGTACTTC.

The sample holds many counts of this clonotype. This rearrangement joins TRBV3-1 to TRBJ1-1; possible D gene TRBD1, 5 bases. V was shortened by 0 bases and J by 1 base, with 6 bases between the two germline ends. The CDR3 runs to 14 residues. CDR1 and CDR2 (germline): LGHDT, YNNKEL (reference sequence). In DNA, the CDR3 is TGTGCCAGCAGCCAAGATACAGGGAACACTGAAGCTTTCTTT. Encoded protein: CASSQDTGNTEAFF.

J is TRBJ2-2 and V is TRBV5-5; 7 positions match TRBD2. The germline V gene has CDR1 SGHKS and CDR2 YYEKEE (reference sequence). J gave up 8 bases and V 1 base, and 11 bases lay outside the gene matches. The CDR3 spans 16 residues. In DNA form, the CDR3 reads TGTGCCAGCAGCTTGACGGGACTACCGGAAACTGGGGAGCTGTTTTTT. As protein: CASSLTGLPETGELFF. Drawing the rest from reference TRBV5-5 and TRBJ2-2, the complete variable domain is DAGVTQSPTHLIKTRGQQVTLRCSPISGHKSVSWYQQVLGQGPQFIFQYYEKEERGRGNFPDRFSARQFPNYSSELNVNALLLGDSALYLCASSLTGLPETGELFFGEGSRLTVL.

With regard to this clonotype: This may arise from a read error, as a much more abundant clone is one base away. Here the CDR3 reads CSTLGANEELFF. The CDR3 nucleotides are TGCAGTACTCTAGGGGCTAATGAAGAACTGTTTTTT. This chain uses TRBV20-1 with TRBJ1-4; D is possibly TRBD1 (5 bases). From germline, CDR1 is DFQATT and CDR2 SNEGSKA (reference sequence). This CDR3 comprises 12 residues.

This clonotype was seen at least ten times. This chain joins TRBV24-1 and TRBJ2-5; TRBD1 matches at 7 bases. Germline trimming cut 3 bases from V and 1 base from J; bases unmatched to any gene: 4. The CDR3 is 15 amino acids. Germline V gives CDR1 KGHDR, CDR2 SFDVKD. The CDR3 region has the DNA TGTGCCACCAGTGATGGGACAGCCCCCCAAGAGACCCAGTACTTC. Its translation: CATSDGTAPQETQYF.

CDR3 sequence: CASSRLADNTGELFF. The DNA of the CDR3 is TGTGCCAGCAGCAGACTAGCGGACAACACCGGGGAGCTGTTTTTT. The chain is built from TRBV27 and TRBJ2-2, with 9 nucleotides matching TRBD2. V gave up 6 bases and J gave up 2 bases; unmatched junction bases: 4. Germline CDR1 reads MNHEY; CDR2 reads SMNVEV (reference sequence). The CDR3 length is 15 residues.

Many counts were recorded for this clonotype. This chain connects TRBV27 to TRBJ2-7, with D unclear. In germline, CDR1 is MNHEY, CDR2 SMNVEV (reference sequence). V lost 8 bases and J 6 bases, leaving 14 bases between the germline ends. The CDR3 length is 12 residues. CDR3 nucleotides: TGTGCCAGCTCGGTCGGTCCGGGCGAGCAGTACTTC. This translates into CASSVGPGEQYF.

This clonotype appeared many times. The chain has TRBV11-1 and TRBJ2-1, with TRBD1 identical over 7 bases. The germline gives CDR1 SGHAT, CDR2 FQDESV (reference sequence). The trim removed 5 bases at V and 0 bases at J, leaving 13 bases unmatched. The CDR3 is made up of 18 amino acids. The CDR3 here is CASSLRSSRDSSYNEQFF. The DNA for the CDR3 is TGTGCCAGCAGCCTAAGATCTAGCCGGGACAGCTCCTACAATGAGCAGTTCTTC.

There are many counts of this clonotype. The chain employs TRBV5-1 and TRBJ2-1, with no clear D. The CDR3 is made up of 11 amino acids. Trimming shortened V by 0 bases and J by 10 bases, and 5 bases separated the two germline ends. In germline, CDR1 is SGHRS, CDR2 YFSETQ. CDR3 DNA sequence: TGCGCCAGCAGCTTGGCCAAAGAGCAGTTCTTC. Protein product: CASSLAKEQFF.

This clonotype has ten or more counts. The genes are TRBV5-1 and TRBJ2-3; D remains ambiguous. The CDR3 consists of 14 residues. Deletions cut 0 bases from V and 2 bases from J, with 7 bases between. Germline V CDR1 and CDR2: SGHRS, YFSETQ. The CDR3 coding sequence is TGCGCCAGCAGCTTGGCCGACTTCACAGATACGCAGTATTTT. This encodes CASSLADFTDTQYF. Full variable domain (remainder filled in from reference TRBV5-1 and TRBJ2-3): KAGVTQTPRYLIKTRGQQVTLSCSPISGHRSVSWYQQTPGQGLQFLFEYFSETQRNKGNFPGRFSGRQFSNSRSEMNVSTLELGDSALYLCASSLADFTDTQYFGPGTRLTVL.

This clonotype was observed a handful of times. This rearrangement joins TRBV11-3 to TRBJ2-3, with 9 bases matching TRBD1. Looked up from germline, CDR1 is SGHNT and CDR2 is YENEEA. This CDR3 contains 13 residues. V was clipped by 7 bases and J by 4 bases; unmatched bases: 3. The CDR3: CASTDRGADTQYF. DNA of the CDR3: TGTGCCAGCACGGACAGGGGAGCAGATACGCAGTATTTT.

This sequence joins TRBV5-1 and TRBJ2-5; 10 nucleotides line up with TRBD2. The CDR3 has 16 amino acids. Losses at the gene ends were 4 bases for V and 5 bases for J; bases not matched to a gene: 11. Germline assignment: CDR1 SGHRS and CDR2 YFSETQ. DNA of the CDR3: TGCGCCAGCAGCCGAGGGACTAGCGAGTACTATGAGACCCAGTACTTC. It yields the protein CASSRGTSEYYETQYF.

The CDR3 reads CASSQGDRFSYNEQFF. The CDR3, as DNA: TGCGCCAGCAGCCAAGGTGACAGGTTCTCCTACAATGAGCAGTTCTTC. This chain uses TRBV4-1 with TRBJ2-1, with D possibly being TRBD1 (6 bases). Germline V gene sequence: CDR1 MGHRA, CDR2 YSYEKL. Trimming shortened V by 1 base and J by 0 bases, and 10 bases separated the two germline ends. The CDR3 has 16 residues.

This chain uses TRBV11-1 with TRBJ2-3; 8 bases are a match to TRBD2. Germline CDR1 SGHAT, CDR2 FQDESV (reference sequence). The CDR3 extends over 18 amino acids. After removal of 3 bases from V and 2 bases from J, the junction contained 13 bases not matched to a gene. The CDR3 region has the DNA TGTGCCAGCAGCTTCAGGACTAGCACGGTTAGAGACACAGATACGCAGTATTTT. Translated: CASSFRTSTVRDTDTQYF.